The 31 T cell receptor beta chains below come from one sample, sequenced in a study of T cell responses to AZD1222 COVID-19 vaccine. TCRdb keeps only in-frame clones here, not all; method: immunoSEQ multiplex PCR. Counted here are 150,000 to 200,000 clones, over 85% occurring once; the ten biggest clones make up 2.6%. Sequences were derived from peripheral blood, sampled on day 0 of AZD1222 vaccination. Source of these receptors: an adult in good health.

Turning to this clone: A junction boundary mismatches the germline segment, possibly from a read error. The gene calls are TRBV5-4 and TRBJ1-3; D not certain. Germline V gives CDR1 SGHNT, CDR2 YYREEE (reference sequence). This CDR3 comprises 14 residues. CDR3 residues: CASSLETPGNTIYF. CDR3 coding DNA: TGTGCCAGCAGCTTGGAGACGCCTGGCAACACCATATATTTT. The full variable domain, in which reference TRBV5-4 and TRBJ1-3 provide the parts outside the CDR3, is ETGVTQSPTHLIKTRGQQVTLRCSSQSGHNTVSWYQQALGQGPQFIFQYYREEENGRGNFPPRFSGLQFPNYSSELNVNALELDDSALYLCASSLETPGNTIYFGEGSWLTVV.

This chain connects TRBV23-1 to TRBJ1-5; D uncertain. TRBV23-1 is an ORF, and what it does is uncertain. Trimming took off 4 bases at V and 5 bases at J, with 12 bases between the two ends. CDR3 length: 14 amino acids. CDR3 amino acids: CASSPLGGYQPQHF. CDR3 nucleotide sequence: TGCGCCAGCAGTCCCCTCGGAGGGTATCAGCCCCAGCATTTT.

This clone has a handful of counts. V gene TRBV10-3 combines with J gene TRBJ1-1; 7 bases fit TRBD1. The CDR3 contains 14 residues. Germline CDR1 and CDR2: ENHRY and SYGVKD. V was clipped by 6 bases and J by 3 bases; unmatched bases: 7. CDR3 in amino acids: CAISAGTADTEAFF. The CDR3 DNA reads as TGTGCCATCAGCGCCGGGACAGCCGACACTGAAGCTTTCTTT.

This rearrangement joins TRBV5-1 to TRBJ2-7, with 9 bases identical to TRBD1. The J segment lost 2 bases and the V segment lost 0 bases, leaving 3 bases of the junction unmatched. The CDR3 runs 15 residues. The germline V gene has CDR1 SGHRS and CDR2 YFSETQ. CDR3 sequence reads: CASSLVDRGTYEQYF. The CDR3 DNA is TGCGCCAGCAGCTTGGTGGACAGGGGAACCTACGAGCAGTACTTC.

The table lists this clone with a few counts. This sequence joins TRBV18 and TRBJ2-7, with D perhaps matching TRBD1 or TRBD2 (5 bases each). CDR3 length: 13 amino acids. V was shortened by 2 bases and J by 6 bases, with 11 bases between the two germline ends. Germline V gene data show CDR1 as KGHSH and CDR2 as LQKENI. CDR3 bases: TGTGCCAGCTCACCAGTGGAGAGGGGCGAGCAGTACTTC. It translates to CASSPVERGEQYF.

A few counts support this clone. The chain employs TRBV7-7 and TRBJ2-1; TRBD1 matches 9 bases. The ends lost 5 bases at V and 4 bases at J; junction bases unmatched: 6. This CDR3 has 15 residues. Germline V gene lookup returns CDR1 SSHAT and CDR2 FNYEAQ (reference sequence). This CDR3 reads CASSDGTGTYNEQFF. The CDR3 bases are TGTGCCAGCAGCGACGGGACAGGGACATACAATGAGCAGTTCTTC.

The J gene is TRBJ1-2, the V gene TRBV19; the D gene is possibly TRBD1 (5 bases). The CDR3 contains 14 residues. Germline V gene data show CDR1 as LNHDA and CDR2 as SQIVND (reference sequence). Trimming took 6 bases from V and 0 from J, leaving 11 bases between them. The CDR3 region is CASRRQSANYGYTF. CDR3 nucleotides: TGTGCCAGTAGAAGACAGTCAGCTAACTATGGCTACACCTTC.

The V call is TRBV6-5, the J call TRBJ1-1, with D uncertain. From germline, CDR1 is MNHEY and CDR2 SVGAGI. V lost 2 bases and J lost 1, with 8 bases in between. There are 14 residues in the CDR3. CDR3 in DNA: TGTGCCAGCAGTTACCGACACTGGAACACTGAAGCTTTCTTT. Translating it yields CASSYRHWNTEAFF.

The chain combines TRBV7-2 with TRBJ1-4; 7 positions match TRBD1. The CDR3 has 15 amino acids. Unmatched junction bases numbered 6, after V lost 4 bases and J lost 4 bases. The germline gives CDR1 SGHTA, CDR2 FQGNSA. CDR3 DNA sequence: TGTGCCAGCAGCTCGGACAGGCGAAGTAATGAAAAACTGTTTTTT. Encoded protein: CASSSDRRSNEKLFF.

About this clone itself: One end of the junction varies from germline; a read error may be responsible. The CDR3 sequence: CASSTQGLGRFF. The CDR3 coding sequence is TGTGCCAGCAGCACCCAGGGACTAGGGAGATTCTTC. This sequence joins TRBV11-2 and TRBJ2-7; 8 nucleotides match TRBD2. The CDR3 covers 12 residues. CDR1 is SGHAT and CDR2 is FQNNGV in the germline V gene. The complete variable domain, with remaining parts taken from reference TRBV11-2 and TRBJ2-7, reads EAGVAQSPRYKIIEKRQSVAFWCNPISGHATLYWYQQILGQGPKLLIQFQNNGVVDDSQLPKDRFSAERLKGVDSTLKIQPAKLEDSAVYLCASSTQGLGRFFGPGTRLTVT.

The rearrangement links TRBV18 to TRBJ2-7, with 7 bases matching TRBD1. The CDR3 covers 17 residues. J was trimmed by 1 base and V by 1 base; bases with no gene match: 10. The germline V gene has CDR1 KGHSH and CDR2 LQKENI. In DNA, the CDR3 is TGTGCCAGCTCACCACAGCGAGGGGGCTTGGGATCCTACGAGCAGTACTTC. Amino acid sequence: CASSPQRGGLGSYEQYF. Looking up the rest from reference TRBV18 and TRBJ2-7 gives the full variable domain: NAGVMQNPRHLVRRRGQEARLRCSPMKGHSHVYWYRQLPEEGLKFMVYLQKENIIDESGMPKERFSAEFPKEGPSILRIQQVVRGDSAAYFCASSPQRGGLGSYEQYFGPGTRLTVT.

The rearrangement joins TRBV6-5 to TRBJ1-2, with 8 nucleotides matching TRBD1. Germline V gene data show CDR1 as MNHEY and CDR2 as SVGAGI. The CDR3 length is 16 residues. Trimming took 0 bases from V and 4 from J; bases not matched to a gene: 7. CDR3 nucleotides: TGTGCCAGCAGTTACTCGTTCGACAGGGGAGCCTATGGCTACACCTTC. Translated: CASSYSFDRGAYGYTF.

V and J are TRBV6-2 or TRBV6-3 and TRBJ2-2, with 10 bases aligning to TRBD2. With 2 bases clipped from V and 0 bases from J, the junction kept 6 bases outside the gene matches. The germline V gene encodes CDR1 MNHEY and CDR2 SVGEGT. This CDR3 spans 18 amino acids. CDR3 DNA: TGTGCCAGCAGTTACAAGCCTAGCGGGAGATCGAACACCGGGGAGCTGTTTTTT. This codes for CASSYKPSGRSNTGELFF.

CDR3 bases: TGTGCCAGTAATGGGGGGATGATTAATGAAAAACTGTTTTTT. Protein sequence: CASNGGMINEKLFF. The chain employs TRBV19 and TRBJ1-4, with D perhaps TRBD1 (5 bases). Trimming took off 7 bases at V and 4 bases at J, with 13 bases between the two ends. CDR1 and CDR2 (germline): LNHDA, SQIVND (reference sequence). There are 14 residues in the CDR3.

The chain joins TRBV7-8 to TRBJ1-5, with a possible D match to TRBD1 (6 bases). Trimming shortened V by 1 base and J by 6 bases, and 16 bases separated the two germline ends. CDR1 and CDR2 (germline): SGHVS, FQNEAQ. CDR3 length equals 16 residues. The CDR3, as DNA: TGTGCCAGCAGCTTAGTACAGGGATGGGAGGGTCAGCCCCAGCATTTT. It translates to CASSLVQGWEGQPQHF.

V gene TRBV3-1 (or the pseudogene TRBV3-2) combines with J gene TRBJ1-2, with D possibly TRBD1 on 6 matching bases. The germline gives CDR1 LGHDT, CDR2 YNNKEL (reference sequence). The CDR3 totals 16 residues. Trimming pared 3 bases from V and 4 bases from J, leaving 18 bases between. DNA for the CDR3: TGTGCCAGCAGCCATGGGGACACCCTTTACTTCTATGGCTACACCTTC. This codes for CASSHGDTLYFYGYTF.

The chain combines TRBV4-1 with TRBJ1-2; a weak D match, TRBD1 (5 bases). CDR1 and CDR2 (germline): MGHRA, YSYEKL. This CDR3 comprises 14 residues. V lost 6 bases and J lost 4, with 15 bases in between. CDR3 bases: TGCGCCAGCAGGGGGACGCCGTCTACCTATGGCTACACCTTC. Residues: CASRGTPSTYGYTF.

This rearrangement joins TRBV27 to TRBJ1-1; D is perhaps TRBD1 (5 bases). Looked up from germline, CDR1 is MNHEY and CDR2 is SMNVEV (reference sequence). V gave up 6 bases and J gave up 6 bases, with 14 bases separating them. The CDR3 loop spans 13 amino acids. CDR3 sequence: CASSGNRLAEAFF. The CDR3 bases are TGTGCCAGCAGCGGGAACAGGCTTGCTGAAGCTTTCTTT.

The sample holds one count of this clone. The V and J genes are TRBV19 and TRBJ1-5; D is unresolved. The CDR3 is 13 amino acids. Trimming removed 9 bases at V and 0 bases at J, with 9 bases between. Germline loops: CDR1 LNHDA, CDR2 SQIVND (reference sequence). CDR3: CASRDYSNQPQHF. CDR3 DNA sequence: TGTGCCAGCCGGGATTATAGCAATCAGCCCCAGCATTTT.

This clone was seen just once. The chain uses TRBV12-3 or TRBV12-4 and TRBJ2-7, with D tentatively TRBD2 (6 bases). Trimming left V 6 bases short and J 7 bases short, with 16 bases between. This CDR3 spans 13 amino acids. This chain's CDR3 is CASSRFAGGEQYF. Written as DNA, the CDR3 is TGTGCCAGCAGCCGTTTTGCTGGGGGGGAGCAGTACTTC.

J is TRBJ2-5 and V is TRBV10-3, with 10 bases identical to TRBD2. This CDR3 is 16 amino acids long. The germline CDR1 and CDR2 sequences are ENHRY and SYGVKD. V was clipped by 0 bases and J by 4 bases; unmatched bases: 5. CDR3 sequence reads: CAISESLAGVRETQYF. CDR3 in DNA: TGTGCCATCAGTGAGTCGCTAGCGGGAGTGCGAGAGACCCAGTACTTC.

The CDR3 is CASSQGSGVTEAFF. CDR3 DNA: TGCGCCAGCAGCCAAGGGTCAGGGGTCACTGAAGCTTTCTTT. This chain links TRBV4-1 with TRBJ1-1; D may be TRBD1 (6 bases). V gave up 1 base and J gave up 4 bases, with 10 bases separating them. Germline V gene lookup returns CDR1 MGHRA and CDR2 YSYEKL. CDR3 size: 14 residues.

This clone was recorded a few times. The CDR3 here is CASSLRAGTGGRYNYGYTF. In nucleotides, the CDR3 is TGTGCCAGTAGTTTGAGGGCCGGGACAGGGGGAAGGTATAACTATGGCTACACCTTC. The chain joins TRBV19 to TRBJ1-2; 11 bases are a match to TRBD1. The germline V gene has CDR1 LNHDA and CDR2 SQIVND (reference sequence). The CDR3 loop spans 19 amino acids. V was pared by 5 bases and J by 1 base, with 15 bases of the junction left unmatched.

This chain connects TRBV18 to TRBJ1-2; TRBD1 might be the D (5 bases). This CDR3 spans 15 amino acids. The V end was cut by 0 bases, the J end by 4 bases, with 12 bases between. Germline values: CDR1 KGHSH, CDR2 LQKENI. In DNA, the CDR3 is TGTGCCAGCTCACCACCAATGACAGCTCCCTATGGCTACACCTTC. Residues: CASSPPMTAPYGYTF.

The V gene is TRBV5-5, the J gene TRBJ2-3; D uncertain. V shed 0 bases and J shed 0 bases, with 8 bases lying between them. This CDR3 is 15 amino acids long. The V gene's germline CDR1 is SGHKS and CDR2 YYEKEE (reference sequence). This CDR3 reads CASSLVQVSTDTQYF. The DNA for the CDR3 is TGTGCCAGCAGCTTGGTGCAGGTCAGCACAGATACGCAGTATTTT.

The CDR3 DNA reads TGCGCCAGCAGCTTGTTAGACAGAAATTCACCCCTCCACTTT. It specifies CASSLLDRNSPLHF. The J gene is TRBJ1-6, the V gene TRBV5-1; possible D gene TRBD1, 5 bases. V dropped 1 base and J dropped 7 bases, with 9 bases sitting between them. The CDR3 sequence is 14 residues long. Germline-derived CDR1 and CDR2 are SGHRS and YFSETQ.

The chain has TRBV6-1 and TRBJ1-5, with TRBD1 as a possible D gene (6 bases). The CDR3 covers 15 residues. V shed 2 bases and J shed 7 bases, with 15 bases lying between them. The germline CDR1 and CDR2 sequences are MNHNS and SASEGT. The CDR3 is CASSEFGQSGQPQHF. The DNA for the CDR3 is TGTGCCAGCAGTGAATTTGGACAGAGCGGACAGCCCCAGCATTTT.

V and J are TRBV19 and TRBJ1-5; 8 nucleotides match TRBD1. The CDR3 totals 15 residues. Germline values: CDR1 LNHDA, CDR2 SQIVND (reference sequence). Losses at the gene ends were 6 bases for V and 2 bases for J; bases not matched to a gene: 6. DNA for the CDR3: TGTGCCAGTAGCCCGGGACAGGTTGGCAATCAGCCCCAGCATTTT. Translating it yields CASSPGQVGNQPQHF.

The V and J genes are TRBV5-4 and TRBJ2-1; D gene unclear. V lost 1 base to trimming and J lost 8 bases, with 10 bases between them. The CDR3 has 13 amino acids. Germline V gene sequence: CDR1 SGHNT, CDR2 YYREEE (reference sequence). The CDR3: CASSLNGVDEQFF. CDR3 coding DNA: TGTGCCAGCAGCTTGAATGGGGTGGATGAGCAGTTCTTC.

V usage is TRBV5-1 and J usage is TRBJ2-2; D might be TRBD2 (6 bases). V was shortened by 6 bases and J by 2 bases, with 11 bases between the two germline ends. The CDR3 runs to 14 residues. Germline lookup yields CDR1 SGHRS and CDR2 YFSETQ. CDR3 amino acids: CASTGTSNTGELFF. In DNA form, the CDR3 reads TGCGCCAGCACTGGGACTTCAAACACCGGGGAGCTGTTTTTT.

V usage is TRBV9 and J usage is TRBJ1-2; D is ambiguous. Germline loops: CDR1 SGDLS, CDR2 YYNGEE. CDR3 length equals 14 residues. V lost 6 bases and J 8 bases, leaving 20 bases between the germline ends. DNA of the CDR3: TGTGCCAGCACCCCCGCTACGGCTGCTGAGGGCTACACCTTC. Its protein is CASTPATAAEGYTF. Variable domain in full (rest from reference TRBV9 and TRBJ1-2): DSGVTQTPKHLITATGQRVTLRCSPRSGDLSVYWYQQSLDQGLQFLIQYYNGEERAKGNILERFSAQQFPDLHSELNLSSLELGDSALYFCASTPATAAEGYTFGSGTRLTVV.